The 13 T cell receptor beta chains below come from one sample, sequenced in a study of Graves' ophthalmopathy and Graves' hyperthyroidism. Investigators amplified TCR beta CDR3 regions from RNA transcripts. An initial RT-PCR round employing HTBI primers preceded a second-round multiplex PCR. TCRdb re-analysed the multiplex PCR reads in MiXCR, keeping a single row per CDR3 protein. The data hold hundreds of thousands of distinct CDR3 sequences, with around a fifth observed a single time. Sequences were obtained from peripheral blood. The receptor source for this set is a woman aged 18-29 years with stable Graves' hyperthyroidism. Some clones in this sample may be carry-over from other donors' samples.

This clonotype was seen a handful of times. The chain links TRBV24-1 to TRBJ2-2; a weak D match, TRBD1 (5 bases). The ends were cut back, 5 bases at V and 3 bases at J, with 9 bases in the middle. This CDR3 has 14 amino acids. Germline V gene lookup returns CDR1 KGHDR and CDR2 SFDVKD. This CDR3 reads CATSVGADTGELFF. DNA of the CDR3: TGTGCCACCAGTGTTGGGGCCGACACCGGGGAGCTGTTTTTT.

This clonotype turned up a few times. The chain has TRBV6-1 and TRBJ1-1; D may be TRBD1 (5 bases). This CDR3 has 15 residues. Germline CDR1 and CDR2: MNHNS and SASEGT. Deletions cut 1 base from V and 0 bases from J, with 9 bases between. The CDR3 region is CASSEVGGMNTEAFF. The CDR3, as DNA: TGTGCCAGCAGTGAAGTGGGGGGGATGAACACTGAAGCTTTCTTT.

This clonotype was recorded at least ten times. The V call is TRBV20-1, the J call TRBJ1-5; D gene ambiguous. The ends were cut back, 1 base at V and 1 base at J, with 8 bases in the middle. The CDR3 length is 14 residues. Germline-derived CDR1 and CDR2 are DFQATT and SNEGSKA (reference sequence). The CDR3 protein is CSARVAASNQPQHF. The CDR3 bases are TGCAGTGCTAGAGTAGCAGCGAGCAATCAGCCCCAGCATTTT.

With respect to this clonotype: Germline and junction disagree at one end, which may indicate a read error. This sequence joins TRBV20-1 and TRBJ2-5; tentative D call: TRBD2 (6 bases). Germline-derived CDR1 and CDR2 are DFQATT and SNEGSKA (reference sequence). This CDR3 region has 17 residues. The CDR3 nucleotides are TGCAGTGATAGAGTTCTCCAAGGGAGGACGGGACAAGAGACCCAGTACTTC. It translates to CSDRVLQGRTGQETQYF.

The sample holds a few counts of this clonotype. The CDR3 here is CASSLARVSPEAFF. CDR3 nucleotide sequence: TGTGCCAGCAGTTTAGCCCGGGTTAGCCCTGAAGCTTTCTTT. The rearrangement links TRBV12-3 or TRBV12-4 to TRBJ1-1, with D uncertain. V was clipped by 0 bases and J by 6 bases, with 11 bases between them. This CDR3 contains 14 residues.

The chain carries TRBV28 and TRBJ1-2; the match to TRBD1 covers 9 bases. The CDR3 consists of 15 residues. From germline, CDR1 is MDHEN and CDR2 SYDVKM. J was trimmed by 4 bases and V by 4 bases; bases with no gene match: 7. The DNA for the CDR3 is TGTGCCAGCAGTTCCGCGGACAGGGGTTTCTATGGCTACACCTTC. Translated, it gives CASSSADRGFYGYTF.

This clonotype was observed a handful of times. CDR3 loop: CATSTREGRNEQYF. Written as DNA, the CDR3 is TGTGCCACCAGTACGCGGGAGGGCCGGAACGAGCAGTACTTC. The J gene is TRBJ2-7, the V gene TRBV24-1; 9 bases match TRBD2. Per the germline V gene, CDR1 is KGHDR and CDR2 is SFDVKD. The V gene end was trimmed by 6 bases and the J gene end by 5 bases; junction bases not matched to a gene: 7. The CDR3 runs to 14 residues.

Written as DNA, the CDR3 is TGCAGTGCTGGGAGAGGGGGCCAGGCCAAAAACATTCAGTACTTC. Its protein product is CSAGRGGQAKNIQYF. V is TRBV20-1 and J is TRBJ2-4; 7 nucleotides align to TRBD1. The CDR3 loop spans 15 amino acids. Germline V gene data show CDR1 as DFQATT and CDR2 as SNEGSKA (reference sequence). The V segment lost 5 bases and the J segment 1 base; nucleotides outside the gene matches: 8.

The table lists this clonotype with a count of one. The chain links TRBV28 to TRBJ1-1; 7 bases agree with TRBD1. Unmatched junction bases numbered 7, after V lost 11 bases and J lost 7 bases. Germline values: CDR1 MDHEN, CDR2 SYDVKM. The CDR3 length is 11 residues. CDR3 residues: CAATGVLEAFF. The CDR3 nucleotides are TGTGCCGCTACAGGGGTCCTTGAAGCTTTCTTT.

This clonotype turned up a few times. The chain joins TRBV6-2 or TRBV6-3 to TRBJ2-1; 13 bases agree with TRBD2. J gave up 0 bases and V 2 bases, and 16 bases lay outside the gene matches. Germline CDR1 MNHEY, CDR2 SVGEGT. The CDR3 has 22 residues. For the CDR3, the DNA is TGTGCCAGCAGTTACCCACCGACAGGGCCACGGACTAGCGGGAGCTCCTACAATGAGCAGTTCTTC. Its translation is CASSYPPTGPRTSGSSYNEQFF.

The table lists this clonotype with many counts. The rearrangement joins TRBV7-8 to TRBJ1-1; possibly TRBD1 for D (5 bases). CDR3 length equals 16 residues. Trimming took off 1 base at V and 4 bases at J, with 16 bases between the two ends. Germline lookup yields CDR1 SGHVS and CDR2 FQNEAQ. The chain's CDR3 is CASSLVETIGGTEAFF. The CDR3 coding sequence is TGTGCCAGCAGCTTAGTGGAGACCATCGGGGGCACTGAAGCTTTCTTT.

The gene calls are TRBV28 and TRBJ1-2; 9 positions agree with TRBD1. The CDR3 consists of 15 residues. Germline V gene sequence: CDR1 MDHEN, CDR2 SYDVKM. Germline trimming cut 6 bases from V and 2 bases from J; bases unmatched to any gene: 7. CDR3 loop: CASRPPGQGNYGYTF. The CDR3 DNA reads as TGTGCCAGCAGACCCCCGGGACAGGGAAACTATGGCTACACCTTC.

This clonotype has ten or more counts. This chain uses TRBV11-1 with TRBJ1-5; tentative D call: TRBD1 (5 bases). Trimming removed 1 base from V and 7 bases from J, with 17 bases in between. There are 16 residues in the CDR3. Germline V CDR1 and CDR2: SGHAT, FQDESV (reference sequence). The CDR3: CASSLGWDVTKQPQHF. CDR3 DNA sequence: TGTGCCAGCAGCTTAGGCTGGGACGTAACGAAACAGCCCCAGCATTTT.